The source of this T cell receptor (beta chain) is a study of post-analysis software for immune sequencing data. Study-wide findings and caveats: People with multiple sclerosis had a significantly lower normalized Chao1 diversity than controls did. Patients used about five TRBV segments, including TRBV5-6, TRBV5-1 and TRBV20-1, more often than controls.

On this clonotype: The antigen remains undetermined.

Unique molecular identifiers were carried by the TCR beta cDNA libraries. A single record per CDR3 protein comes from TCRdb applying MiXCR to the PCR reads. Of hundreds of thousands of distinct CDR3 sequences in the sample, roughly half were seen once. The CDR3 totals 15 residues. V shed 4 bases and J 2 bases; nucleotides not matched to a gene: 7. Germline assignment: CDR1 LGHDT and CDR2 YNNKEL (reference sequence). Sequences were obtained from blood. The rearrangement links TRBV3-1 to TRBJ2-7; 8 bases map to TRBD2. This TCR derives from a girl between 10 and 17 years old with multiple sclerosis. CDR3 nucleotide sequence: TGTGCCAGCAGCCTCGGACTAGCAGACACCTACGAGCAGTACTTC. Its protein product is CASSLGLADTYEQYF.